A single sample gave rise to the 31 T cell receptor beta chains below, sequenced in a study of response to subunit inactivated influenza vaccine. TCRdb processed the RT-PCR reads anew with MiXCR; each CDR3 protein has one entry. The table shows around 600,000 distinct CDR3 sequences, with around 10% occurring only once. The data also belong to a second study, concerning T cells expressing NK-cell markers. That report notes: The TCR beta cDNA came from 5'RACE template switching with UMIs.

The sequenced sample was PBMCs from blood, obtained on the day of vaccination. Source of these receptors: a man aged 50-59 years who received an inactivated influenza vaccine.

This clonotype was seen at least ten times. This chain connects TRBV27 to TRBJ1-1; 8 bases are a match to TRBD1. The V and J ends lost 3 bases and 0 bases, in that order; junction bases with no gene match: 0. CDR1 and CDR2 (germline): MNHEY, SMNVEV (reference sequence). The CDR3 is 14 amino acids. The CDR3 sequence: CASSLDRVNTEAFF. The CDR3, as DNA: TGTGCCAGCAGTTTGGACAGGGTGAACACTGAAGCTTTCTTT.

This clonotype was counted a few times. The rearrangement uses TRBV3-1 and TRBJ2-7; D gene ambiguous. The CDR3 has 16 amino acids. V gave up 0 bases and J gave up 3 bases, with 15 bases separating them. Germline lookup yields CDR1 LGHDT and CDR2 YNNKEL (reference sequence). DNA of the CDR3: TGTGCCAGCAGCCAAGATGCGACGCAGCTTCACTACGAGCAGTACTTC. This gives the protein CASSQDATQLHYEQYF.

This clonotype was detected ten times or more. This rearrangement joins TRBV7-2 to TRBJ2-4; D gene ambiguous. Trimming took 4 bases from V and 0 from J, leaving 16 bases between them. Germline CDR1 and CDR2: SGHTA and FQGNSA. CDR3 length: 17 residues. CDR3 DNA sequence: TGTGCCAGCAGCTCATACGCTGGGTCACTAGCCAAAAACATTCAGTACTTC. Translated, it gives CASSSYAGSLAKNIQYF.

Only a few counts were recorded for this clonotype. V is TRBV7-8 and J is TRBJ2-1, with no clear D. The CDR3 totals 14 residues. The germline V gene encodes CDR1 SGHVS and CDR2 FQNEAQ. Trimming took off 1 base at V and 4 bases at J, with 8 bases between the two ends. CDR3 in amino acids: CASSLGPGYNEQFF. For the CDR3, the DNA is TGTGCCAGCAGCTTAGGCCCAGGTTACAATGAGCAGTTCTTC.

In this sample, this clonotype turned up a few times. The chain recombines TRBV29-1 with TRBJ2-3; 7 bases align to TRBD2. This CDR3 is built from 12 residues. Germline V gene data show CDR1 as SQVTM and CDR2 as ANQGSEA. With V trimmed by 7 bases and J by 6 bases, 7 bases remained unmatched. This CDR3 reads CSGSSGSDTQYF. CDR3 in DNA: TGCAGCGGGTCTAGCGGTTCGGATACGCAGTATTTT.

A few counts support this clonotype. The chain employs TRBV7-9 and TRBJ1-1; D is unresolved. This CDR3 has 14 amino acids. The germline V gene has CDR1 SEHNR and CDR2 FQNEAQ (reference sequence). Between the trimmed V and J ends, which lost 3 bases and 4 bases, there was a span of 12 bases. The CDR3 protein is CASSFGRESTEAFF. CDR3 coding DNA: TGTGCCAGCAGCTTTGGGAGGGAGTCCACTGAAGCTTTCTTT.

The J gene is TRBJ1-6, the V gene TRBV7-9; D call uncertain. CDR1 and CDR2 (germline): SEHNR, FQNEAQ (reference sequence). Trimming took off 1 base at V and 9 bases at J, with 7 bases between the two ends. This CDR3 has 13 residues. Written as DNA, the CDR3 is TGTGCCAGCAGCTTAGGGGGATCTTCACCCCTCCACTTT. Protein sequence: CASSLGGSSPLHF.

This clonotype was seen a handful of times. The CDR3 spells CASTDQGGNIQYF. The CDR3 nucleotides are TGTGCCAGCACCGACCAGGGGGGAAACATTCAGTACTTC. The chain couples TRBV6-2 or TRBV6-3 to TRBJ2-4; perhaps TRBD1 as D (7 bases). The germline V gene has CDR1 MNHEY and CDR2 SVGEGT. The CDR3 length is 13 residues. V shed 7 bases and J shed 6 bases, with 13 bases lying between them.

The rearrangement links TRBV12-3 or TRBV12-4 to TRBJ2-1; 8 bases are shared with TRBD2. V lost 7 bases and J lost 8; bases outside the gene matches: 16. The CDR3 has 16 amino acids. Here the CDR3 reads CASTAVIAGSRDEQFF. The CDR3 region has the DNA TGTGCCAGCACTGCCGTGATAGCGGGATCACGGGATGAGCAGTTCTTC.

The rearrangement joins TRBV5-1 to TRBJ2-1, with 9 bases fitting TRBD1. J was trimmed by 7 bases and V by 4 bases; bases with no gene match: 9. Germline values: CDR1 SGHRS, CDR2 YFSETQ. There are 15 residues in the CDR3. This chain's CDR3 is CASSHRDRDKNEQFF. CDR3 bases: TGCGCCAGCAGCCACCGGGACAGGGATAAAAATGAGCAGTTCTTC. Full variable domain (outside the CDR3, taken from reference TRBV5-1 and TRBJ2-1): KAGVTQTPRYLIKTRGQQVTLSCSPISGHRSVSWYQQTPGQGLQFLFEYFSETQRNKGNFPGRFSGRQFSNSRSEMNVSTLELGDSALYLCASSHRDRDKNEQFFGPGTRLTVL.

As to this clonotype: A clone one base away is much larger, so this may be a read error. The rearrangement links TRBV10-3 to TRBJ2-3; D may be TRBD2 (5 bases). CDR1 is ENHRY, CDR2 SYGVKD, per germline. This CDR3 region has 14 residues. Trimming pared 6 bases from V and 0 bases from J, leaving 10 bases between. CDR3 sequence reads: CAISTGESTDTQYF. CDR3 nucleotides: TGTGCCATCAGCACCGGGGAAAGCACAGATACGCAGTATTTT.

The CDR3 DNA is TGTGCCAGCAGTTTTGTGGAAGCTAACTATGGCTACACCTTC. It encodes CASSFVEANYGYTF. J is TRBJ1-2 and V is TRBV28; D unresolved. Germline V gives CDR1 MDHEN, CDR2 SYDVKM. V lost 3 bases to trimming and J lost 0 bases, with 8 bases between them. CDR3 length: 14 residues.

The chain combines TRBV12-3 or TRBV12-4 with TRBJ1-2, with D possibly TRBD1 on 6 matching bases. This CDR3 contains 13 residues. The V end was cut by 3 bases, the J end by 8 bases, with 13 bases between. CDR3 sequence (DNA): TGTGCCAGCAGTTTCCTACAGGGTCGGGGCTACACCTTC. This translates into CASSFLQGRGYTF.

This clonotype has ten or more counts. This chain links TRBV6-5 with TRBJ2-1, with 10 positions matching TRBD1. In germline, CDR1 is MNHEY, CDR2 SVGAGI. V dropped 0 bases and J dropped 8; count of bases not matched to a gene: 7. The CDR3 extends over 16 amino acids. The CDR3 nucleotides are TGTGCCAGCAGTTACTCGATTGGGGACAGGGGCGATGAGCAGTTCTTC. As protein: CASSYSIGDRGDEQFF.

This clonotype was counted between two and nine times. The rearrangement uses TRBV6-6 and TRBJ2-7, with 8 positions matching TRBD1. The CDR3 extends over 12 amino acids. The germline CDR1 and CDR2 sequences are MNHNY and SVGAGI (reference sequence). V trimming: 8 bases; J trimming: 5 bases; junction bases outside the gene matches: 5. CDR3 DNA sequence: TGTGCCAGCCGGACAGGGCCAGACGAGCAGTACTTC. It is translated as CASRTGPDEQYF.

This clonotype was detected many times. V gene TRBV29-1 combines with J gene TRBJ2-7, with 8 bases identical to TRBD2. V lost 7 bases, J lost 2 bases, and 7 bases stayed unmatched. Germline CDR1 and CDR2: SQVTM and ANQGSEA. The CDR3 spans 13 residues. CDR3 coding DNA: TGCAGCGCCAGACTAGCGACCACCTACGAGCAGTACTTC. Its protein is CSARLATTYEQYF.

This clonotype occurred a few times. This sequence joins TRBV6-2 or TRBV6-3 and TRBJ2-7; a possible D gene is TRBD2 (6 bases). V gave up 0 bases and J gave up 0 bases, with 9 bases separating them. The CDR3 runs to 15 residues. The germline gives CDR1 MNHEY, CDR2 SVGEGT. Here the CDR3 DNA reads TGTGCCAGCAGTTACTCGGCGGACTACTCCTACGAGCAGTACTTC. Amino acids: CASSYSADYSYEQYF.

The CDR3 DNA reads TGCAGTGCTCCCACCGCCACAGGGGCAGGTGAAAAACTGTTTTTT. Translation: CSAPTATGAGEKLFF. V is TRBV20-1 and J is TRBJ1-4; TRBD1 agrees at 7 bases. This CDR3 contains 15 residues. Per germline, CDR1 DFQATT and CDR2 SNEGSKA (reference sequence). V was pared by 5 bases and J by 7 bases, with 13 bases of the junction left unmatched.

V gene TRBV20-1 combines with J gene TRBJ1-1; D is ambiguous. The CDR3 loop spans 13 amino acids. Deletions cut 2 bases from V and 3 bases from J, with 10 bases between. Looked up from germline, CDR1 is DFQATT and CDR2 is SNEGSKA (reference sequence). CDR3 protein: CSARSVRDTEAFF. Written as DNA, the CDR3 is TGCAGTGCTAGATCGGTACGGGACACTGAAGCTTTCTTT.

V is TRBV12-3 or TRBV12-4 and J is TRBJ1-2; tentative D call: TRBD1 (5 bases). The V end lost 3 bases, the J end lost 4 bases, and 9 bases lay between the germline ends. The CDR3 loop spans 13 amino acids. Written as DNA, the CDR3 is TGTGCCAGCAGTTTCAGGGCCACCTATGGCTACACCTTC. It is translated as CASSFRATYGYTF.

The rearrangement links TRBV11-2 to TRBJ2-7; D possibly uses TRBD1 or TRBD2 (6 bases each). CDR1 is SGHAT, CDR2 FQNNGV, per germline. The length of the CDR3 is 15 residues. V gave up 1 base and J gave up 3 bases, with 13 bases separating them. The CDR3 sequence: CASSLVRGRYYEQYF. The CDR3 DNA reads TGTGCCAGCAGCTTAGTTCGGGGGCGGTACTACGAGCAGTACTTC.

This clonotype was seen repeatedly, ten times or more. The rearrangement joins TRBV7-2 to TRBJ2-1; no firm D call. The CDR3 runs 15 residues. Trimming pared 3 bases from V and 3 bases from J, leaving 12 bases between. Looked up from germline, CDR1 is SGHTA and CDR2 is FQGNSA. CDR3 residues: CASSFLASSYNEQFF. The CDR3 DNA reads TGTGCCAGCAGCTTTTTAGCCTCTAGCTACAATGAGCAGTTCTTC.

The V call is TRBV7-9, the J call TRBJ2-5; D is ambiguous. Germline V gene sequence: CDR1 SEHNR, CDR2 FQNEAQ (reference sequence). The V gene lost 4 bases and the J gene lost 3 bases, with 12 bases spanning the gap. CDR3 length: 14 residues. CDR3 nucleotide sequence: TGTGCCAGCAGCTCCGTAGAGACGGAAGAGACCCAGTACTTC. Translated: CASSSVETEETQYF. Full variable domain (rest looked up from reference TRBV7-9 and TRBJ2-5): DTGVSQNPRHKITKRGQNVTFRCDPISEHNRLYWYRQTLGQGPEFLTYFQNEAQLEKSRLLSDRFSAERPKGSFSTLEIQRTEQGDSAMYLCASSSVETEETQYFGPGTRLLVL.

The chain links TRBV10-3 to TRBJ2-7, with 12 positions matching TRBD2. V shed 10 bases and J 6 bases; nucleotides not matched to a gene: 7. This CDR3 comprises 13 residues. Germline values: CDR1 ENHRY, CDR2 SYGVKD. The CDR3 protein is CATRLAGVFEQYF. The CDR3 nucleotides read TGTGCCACCCGACTAGCGGGAGTTTTCGAGCAGTACTTC.

The chain carries TRBV3-1 and TRBJ2-6; D might be TRBD1 (5 bases). Germline loops: CDR1 LGHDT, CDR2 YNNKEL (reference sequence). CDR3 size: 16 residues. V was pared by 0 bases and J by 1 base, with 7 bases between. CDR3 in DNA: TGTGCCAGCAGCCAAGAGTCAGGGTCTGGGGCCAACGTCCTGACTTTC. Its protein product is CASSQESGSGANVLTF.

This clonotype was seen a few times. The chain recombines TRBV20-1 with TRBJ2-3; D is ambiguous. Germline V CDR1 and CDR2: DFQATT, SNEGSKA (reference sequence). V gave up 6 bases and J gave up 2 bases, with 6 bases separating them. There are 11 residues in the CDR3. CDR3 sequence: CSATYTDTQYF. The CDR3 DNA sequence: TGCAGTGCGACGTACACAGATACGCAGTATTTT.

The chain employs TRBV27 and TRBJ2-7; 10 bases match TRBD2. The CDR3 spans 12 residues. Germline V gene data show CDR1 as MNHEY and CDR2 as SMNVEV (reference sequence). V lost 7 bases and J lost 10; bases outside the gene matches: 7. The CDR3 loop reads CASNQLAGPQYF. The CDR3 DNA sequence: TGTGCCAGCAACCAACTAGCGGGGCCTCAGTACTTC.

This clonotype came up a few times. The CDR3 here is CASSPETGPGNIQYF. CDR3 nucleotide sequence: TGCGCCAGCAGCCCGGAGACAGGGCCGGGAAACATTCAGTACTTC. The V call is TRBV4-3, the J call TRBJ2-4; TRBD1 aligns across 7 bases. Germline CDR1 and CDR2: LGHNA and YSLEER. After removal of 4 bases from V and 6 bases from J, the junction contained 9 bases not matched to a gene. CDR3 length: 15 residues.

V usage is TRBV7-2 and J usage is TRBJ2-3, with 14 nucleotides matching TRBD2. Germline loops: CDR1 SGHTA, CDR2 FQGNSA. The CDR3 sequence is 17 residues long. V was pared by 5 bases and J by 2 bases, with 6 bases of the junction left unmatched. In nucleotides, the CDR3 is TGTGCCAGCAGCCCGTGGACTAGCGGGGGGTACACAGATACGCAGTATTTT. Translation gives CASSPWTSGGYTDTQYF.

The chain links TRBV15 to TRBJ2-1, with D perhaps TRBD2 (6 bases). V was pared by 0 bases and J by 10 bases, with 22 bases between. CDR3 size: 17 residues. Germline V lookup: CDR1 LNHNV, CDR2 YYDKDF (reference sequence). CDR3 protein: CATSRDRPVARGGEQFF. The CDR3 DNA reads TGTGCCACCAGCAGAGATCGACCGGTCGCGCGGGGTGGAGAGCAGTTCTTC. Complete variable domain (other parts from reference TRBV15 and TRBJ2-1): DAMVIQNPRYQVTQFGKPVTLSCSQTLNHNVMYWYQQKSSQAPKLLFHYYDKDFNNEADTPDNFQSRRPNTSFCFLDIRSPGLGDTAMYLCATSRDRPVARGGEQFFGPGTRLTVL.

The chain employs TRBV5-1 and TRBJ1-1, with 7 bases fitting TRBD1. The germline V gene has CDR1 SGHRS and CDR2 YFSETQ. V lost 4 bases, J lost 0 bases, and 6 bases stayed unmatched. The CDR3 sequence is 15 residues long. The CDR3 here is CASSRGQPMNTEAFF. Here the CDR3 DNA reads TGCGCCAGCAGCCGGGGACAGCCTATGAACACTGAAGCTTTCTTT.